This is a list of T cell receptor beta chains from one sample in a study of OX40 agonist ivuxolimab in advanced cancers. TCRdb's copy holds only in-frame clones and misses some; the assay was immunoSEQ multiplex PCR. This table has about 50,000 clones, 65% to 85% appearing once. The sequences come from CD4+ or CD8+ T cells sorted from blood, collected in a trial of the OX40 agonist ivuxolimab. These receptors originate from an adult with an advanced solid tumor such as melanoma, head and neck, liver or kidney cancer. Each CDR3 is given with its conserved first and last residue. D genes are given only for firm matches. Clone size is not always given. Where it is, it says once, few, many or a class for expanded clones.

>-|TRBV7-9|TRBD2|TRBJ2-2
TGTGCCAGCAGCTTAGGGACTAGCGGCACCGGGGAGCTGTTTTTT
CASSLGTSGTGELFF
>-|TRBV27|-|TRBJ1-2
TGTGCCTGCGACAGGAGCATCTACTATGGCTACACCTTC
CACDRSIYYGYTF
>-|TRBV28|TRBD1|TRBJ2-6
TGTGCCACCAGGGGGTCTGGGGCCAACGTCCTGACTTTC
CATRGSGANVLTF
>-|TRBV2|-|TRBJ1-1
TGTGCCAGCAGGGCCTCCATGGGGGGTGGTGAAGCTTTCTTT
CASRASMGGGEAFF
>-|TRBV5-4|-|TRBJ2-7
TGTGCCAGCAGCCCCCAGACACGGTCCTACGAGCAGTACTTC
CASSPQTRSYEQYF
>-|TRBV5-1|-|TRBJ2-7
TGCGCCAGCAGCTTGGCGAGCATCTCCTACGAGCAGTACTTC
CASSLASISYEQYF
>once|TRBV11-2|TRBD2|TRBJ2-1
TGTGCCAGCAGCTTAGTCCCTCTGCGGGAGGTTGACAATGAGCAGTTCTTC
CASSLVPLREVDNEQFF
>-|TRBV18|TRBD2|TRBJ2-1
TGTGCCAGCTCCCCGGGGACTATCTCCTACAATGAGCAGTTCTTC
CASSPGTISYNEQFF
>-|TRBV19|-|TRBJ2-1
TGTGCCAGTAGAAACCCGAGCTCCTACAATGAGCAGTTCTTC
CASRNPSSYNEQFF
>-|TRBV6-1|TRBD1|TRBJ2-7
TGTGCCAGCAGTAAAGGGACAGGGTTGACCTACGAGCAGTACTTC
CASSKGTGLTYEQYF
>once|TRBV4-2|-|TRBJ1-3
TGTGCCAGCAGCCAAAATACAGGGAACTCTGGAAACACCATATATTTT
CASSQNTGNSGNTIYF
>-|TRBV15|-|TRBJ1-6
TGTGCCACCAGCAGAGATAAGGCAGTGGGGGGGTCACCCCTCCACTTT
CATSRDKAVGGSPLHF
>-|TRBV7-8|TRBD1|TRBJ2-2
TGTGCCAGCAGCGCCGAGGGACAGGGCGTTACCGGGGAGCTGTTTTTT
CASSAEGQGVTGELFF
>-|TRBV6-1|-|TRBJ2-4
TGTGCCAGCAGTGCCGTAGGACAGCCACAATCGCAGCGGTACTTC
CASSAVGQPQSQRYF
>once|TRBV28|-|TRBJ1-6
TGTGCCAGCAAGGGGAGGGGGGGGTATAATTCACCCCTCCACTTT
CASKGRGGYNSPLHF
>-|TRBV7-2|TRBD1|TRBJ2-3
TGTGCCAGCAGCTTTCGACAGGGGAGAGGATTCACAGATACGCAGTATTTT
CASSFRQGRGFTDTQYF